Presented here are 11 T cell receptor beta chains from one specimen sequenced in a study of radiotherapy plus CTLA-4 blockade in lung cancer. Only in-frame clones appear in the TCRdb table, and some are missing; sequencing was by immunoSEQ multiplex PCR. The sample includes approximately 39,000 clones, 55% to 75% seen only once; the top ten take about a tenth. Sequenced here: peripheral blood, sampled from a patient treated with radiotherapy plus ipilimumab. These receptors all stem from a human donor with non-small cell lung cancer who had stable disease on radiotherapy plus ipilimumab.

The table lists this clone with a few counts. The V gene is TRBV5-5, the J gene TRBJ2-1, with TRBD2 identical over 9 bases. The CDR3 extends over 17 amino acids. V was pared by 0 bases and J by 0 bases, with 4 bases of the junction left unmatched. Germline values: CDR1 SGHKS, CDR2 YYEKEE (reference sequence). The CDR3, as DNA: TGTGCCAGCAGCTTGGCTGTGCGGGGGGGCTCCTACAATGAGCAGTTCTTC. This codes for CASSLAVRGGSYNEQFF.

The rearrangement joins TRBV11-3 to TRBJ1-2; D remains unclear. Trimming removed 3 bases from V and 6 bases from J, with 11 bases in between. This CDR3 has 13 residues. Germline assignment: CDR1 SGHNT and CDR2 YENEEA. CDR3 protein: CASSFPTGDGYTF. In DNA form, the CDR3 reads TGTGCCAGCAGCTTCCCCACCGGGGATGGCTACACCTTC.

V gene TRBV6-5 combines with J gene TRBJ1-5; 12 positions match TRBD1. Germline V CDR1 and CDR2: MNHEY, SVGAGI. J was trimmed by 5 bases and V by 6 bases; bases with no gene match: 2. This CDR3 is built from 14 residues. In DNA, the CDR3 is TGTGCCAGCAGAGGGACAGGGGGCTATCAGCCCCAGCATTTT. Translation gives CASRGTGGYQPQHF.

This clone was recorded a few times. The rearrangement links TRBV29-1 to TRBJ1-1; D may be TRBD1 (5 bases). V lost 6 bases to trimming and J lost 0 bases, with 8 bases between them. The germline V gene encodes CDR1 SQVTM and CDR2 ANQGSEA. The CDR3 consists of 12 residues. This CDR3 is CSVGLMNTEAFF. CDR3 coding DNA: TGCAGCGTGGGACTGATGAACACTGAAGCTTTCTTT.

This chain joins TRBV30 and TRBJ2-6, with D unresolved. The germline V gene encodes CDR1 GTSNPN and CDR2 SVGIG (reference sequence). Between the trimmed V and J ends, which lost 4 bases and 0 bases, there was a span of 7 bases. The length of the CDR3 is 14 residues. The CDR3: CAWNRFSGANVLTF. Written as DNA, the CDR3 is TGTGCCTGGAACAGATTCTCTGGGGCCAACGTCCTGACTTTC.

V usage is TRBV5-6 and J usage is TRBJ1-5, with 10 positions matching TRBD1. This CDR3 region has 16 residues. The trim removed 4 bases at V and 1 base at J, leaving 5 bases unmatched. Germline V gene data show CDR1 as SGHDT and CDR2 as YYEEEE. The DNA of the CDR3 is TGTGCCAGCAGCCCAGACAGGGGGCAAAGCAATCAGCCCCAGCATTTT. Translated, it gives CASSPDRGQSNQPQHF.

V and J are TRBV5-1 and TRBJ2-5; a weak D match, TRBD1 (6 bases). The tail of the sequence fits TRBJ2-7 better, so the J call may be wrong. This CDR3 is built from 17 residues. Germline-derived CDR1 and CDR2 are SGHRS and YFSETQ. The CDR3 DNA sequence: TGCGCCAGCAGCTTGGAGGTGGGCGCGTCAGGGGCCTACGAGCAGTACTTC. Protein product: CASSLEVGASGAYEQYF.

This chain joins TRBV5-1 and TRBJ2-4; 8 bases are shared with TRBD2. The CDR3 loop spans 14 amino acids. Germline V gene data show CDR1 as SGHRS and CDR2 as YFSETQ. V was pared by 0 bases and J by 10 bases, with 6 bases of the junction left unmatched. The CDR3 loop reads CASSLETGGSIQYF. In DNA, the CDR3 is TGCGCCAGCAGCTTGGAGACGGGGGGGAGTATTCAGTACTTC. The whole variable domain, filled in from reference TRBV5-1 and TRBJ2-4, reads KAGVTQTPRYLIKTRGQQVTLSCSPISGHRSVSWYQQTPGQGLQFLFEYFSETQRNKGNFPGRFSGRQFSNSRSEMNVSTLELGDSALYLCASSLETGGSIQYFGAGTRLSVL.

This rearrangement joins TRBV2 to TRBJ2-1; TRBD2 matches 11 bases. The CDR3 has 15 residues. Germline CDR1 SNHLY, CDR2 FYNNEI. V was clipped by 1 base and J by 4 bases; unmatched bases: 0. CDR3 region: CASSEGLAGYNEQFF. CDR3 DNA sequence: TGTGCCAGCAGTGAAGGACTAGCGGGGTACAATGAGCAGTTCTTC.

This clone showed up just once. The chain employs TRBV11-3 and TRBJ1-2; D is uncertain. Per germline, CDR1 SGHNT and CDR2 YENEEA. The CDR3 length is 12 residues. Trimming removed 5 bases from V and 8 bases from J, with 12 bases in between. The CDR3 DNA is TGTGCCAGCAGCGGAAGGTCGGGGGGCTACACCTTC. Translated, it gives CASSGRSGGYTF.

The V call is TRBV20-1, the J call TRBJ2-1; 7 bases agree with TRBD1. Germline values: CDR1 DFQATT, CDR2 SNEGSKA (reference sequence). V lost 5 bases to trimming and J lost 9 bases; unmatched junction nucleotides: 4. CDR3 length: 11 residues. The CDR3 nucleotides read TGCAGTGCTTCACAGGGGAGTGAGCAGTTCTTC. This sequence encodes CSASQGSEQFF.